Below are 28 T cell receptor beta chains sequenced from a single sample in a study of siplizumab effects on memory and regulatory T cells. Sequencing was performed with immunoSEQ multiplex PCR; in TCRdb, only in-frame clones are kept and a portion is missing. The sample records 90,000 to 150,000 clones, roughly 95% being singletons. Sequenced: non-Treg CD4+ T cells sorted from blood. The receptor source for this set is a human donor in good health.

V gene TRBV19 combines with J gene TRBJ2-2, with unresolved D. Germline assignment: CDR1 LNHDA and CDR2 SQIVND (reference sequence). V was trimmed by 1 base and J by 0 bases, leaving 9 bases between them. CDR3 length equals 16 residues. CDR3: CASSIGGRTNTGELFF. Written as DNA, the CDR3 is TGTGCCAGTAGTATAGGCGGCAGGACGAACACCGGGGAGCTGTTTTTT.

The CDR3 DNA sequence: TGTGCCTGGAGTCTGCAAGCGGGATCCCAAGAGACCCAGTACTTC. Translating it yields CAWSLQAGSQETQYF. The chain combines TRBV30 with TRBJ2-5; 7 bases fit TRBD2. This CDR3 is 15 amino acids long. V trimming: 2 bases; J trimming: 1 base; junction bases outside the gene matches: 7. CDR1 and CDR2 (germline): GTSNPN, SVGIG (reference sequence).

CDR3: CASSTSKTGANVLTF. Written as DNA, the CDR3 is TGTGCCAGTAGCACAAGCAAGACTGGGGCCAACGTCCTGACTTTC. The V gene is TRBV19, the J gene TRBJ2-6; D is unresolved. Germline V gene data show CDR1 as LNHDA and CDR2 as SQIVND (reference sequence). This CDR3 region has 15 residues. Between the trimmed V and J ends, which lost 6 bases and 2 bases, there was a span of 11 bases.

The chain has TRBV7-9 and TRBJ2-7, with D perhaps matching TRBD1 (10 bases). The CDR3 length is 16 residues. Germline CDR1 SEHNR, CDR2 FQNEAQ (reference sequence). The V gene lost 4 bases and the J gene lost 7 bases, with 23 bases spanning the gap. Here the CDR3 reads CASSSSGGTGVDEQYF. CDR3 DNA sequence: TGTGCCAGCAGCTCAAGCGGGGGGACAGGGGTGGATGAGCAGTACTTC. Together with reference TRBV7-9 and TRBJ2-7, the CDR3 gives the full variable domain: DTGVSQNPRHKITKRGQNVTFRCDPISEHNRLYWYRQTLGQGPEFLTYFQNEAQLEKSRLLSDRFSAERPKGSFSTLEIQRTEQGDSAMYLCASSSSGGTGVDEQYFGPGTRLTVT.

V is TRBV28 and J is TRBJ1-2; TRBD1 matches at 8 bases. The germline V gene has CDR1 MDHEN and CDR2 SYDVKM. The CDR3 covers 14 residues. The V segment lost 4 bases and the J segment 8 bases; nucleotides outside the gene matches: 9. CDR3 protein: CASSSTGQGRGYTF. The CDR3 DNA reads TGTGCCAGCAGTTCGACTGGACAGGGAAGGGGCTACACCTTC.

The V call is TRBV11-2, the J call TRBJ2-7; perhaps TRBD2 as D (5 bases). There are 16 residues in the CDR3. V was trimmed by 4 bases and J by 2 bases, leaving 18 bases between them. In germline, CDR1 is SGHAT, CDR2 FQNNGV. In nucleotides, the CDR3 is TGTGCCAGCAGCTCCCACGCGCCAGGACTGACCTACGAGCAGTACTTC. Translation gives CASSSHAPGLTYEQYF.

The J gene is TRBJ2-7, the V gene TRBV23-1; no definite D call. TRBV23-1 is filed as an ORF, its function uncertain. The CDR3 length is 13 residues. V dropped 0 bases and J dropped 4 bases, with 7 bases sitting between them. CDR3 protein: CASSQSCSYEQYF. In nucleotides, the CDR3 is TGCGCCAGCAGTCAATCGTGCTCGTACGAGCAGTACTTC.

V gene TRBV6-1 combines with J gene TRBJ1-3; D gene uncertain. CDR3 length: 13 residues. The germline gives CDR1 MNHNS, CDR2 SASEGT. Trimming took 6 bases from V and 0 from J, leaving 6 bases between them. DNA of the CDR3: TGTGCCAGCAGCGTCGACTCTGGAAACACCATATATTTT. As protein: CASSVDSGNTIYF.

The CDR3 reads CASSYLTGGANYGYTF. The CDR3 DNA is TGTGCCAGCAGTTATCTAACAGGGGGCGCTAACTATGGCTACACCTTC. The rearrangement joins TRBV7-2 to TRBJ1-2; 9 bases map to TRBD1. V was clipped by 6 bases and J by 0 bases; unmatched bases: 8. Germline V gene sequence: CDR1 SGHTA, CDR2 FQGNSA. The CDR3 totals 16 residues.

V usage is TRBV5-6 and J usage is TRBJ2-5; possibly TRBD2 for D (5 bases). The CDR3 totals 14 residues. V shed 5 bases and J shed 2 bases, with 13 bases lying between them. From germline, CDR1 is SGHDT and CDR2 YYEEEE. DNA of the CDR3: TGTGCCAGCAGAGGAGGACGCCTTCAAGAGACCCAGTACTTC. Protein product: CASRGGRLQETQYF.

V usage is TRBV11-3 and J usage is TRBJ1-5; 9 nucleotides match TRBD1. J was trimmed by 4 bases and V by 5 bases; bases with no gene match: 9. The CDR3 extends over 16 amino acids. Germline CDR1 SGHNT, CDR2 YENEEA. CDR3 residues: CASSPRTGVRNQPQHF. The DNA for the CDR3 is TGTGCCAGCAGCCCGCGGACAGGGGTGAGGAATCAGCCCCAGCATTTT.

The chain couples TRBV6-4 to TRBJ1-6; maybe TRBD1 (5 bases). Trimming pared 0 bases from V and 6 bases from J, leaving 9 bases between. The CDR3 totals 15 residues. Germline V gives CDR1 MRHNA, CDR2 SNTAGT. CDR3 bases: TGTGCCAGCAGTGACTCGGGGCAGCGTAATTCACCCCTCCACTTT. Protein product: CASSDSGQRNSPLHF.

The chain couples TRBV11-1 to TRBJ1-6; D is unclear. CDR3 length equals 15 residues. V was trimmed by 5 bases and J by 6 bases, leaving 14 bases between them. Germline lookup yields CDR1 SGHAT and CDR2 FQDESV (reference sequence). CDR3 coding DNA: TGTGCCAGCAGCCCCGATCGGACGGCTAATTCACCCCTCCACTTT. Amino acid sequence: CASSPDRTANSPLHF.

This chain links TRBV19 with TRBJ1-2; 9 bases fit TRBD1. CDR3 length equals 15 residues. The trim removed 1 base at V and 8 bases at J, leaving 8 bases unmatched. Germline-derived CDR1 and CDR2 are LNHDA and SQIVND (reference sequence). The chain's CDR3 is CASSIAGQGSGGYTF. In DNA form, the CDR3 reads TGTGCCAGTAGTATAGCGGGACAGGGTTCGGGAGGCTACACCTTC.

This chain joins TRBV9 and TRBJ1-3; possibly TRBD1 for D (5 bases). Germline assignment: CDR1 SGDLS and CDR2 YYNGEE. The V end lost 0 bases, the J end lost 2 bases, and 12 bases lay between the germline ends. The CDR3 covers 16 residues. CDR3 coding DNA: TGTGCCAGCAGCGTAGCCGCAGGGAACCCTGGAAACACCATATATTTT. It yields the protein CASSVAAGNPGNTIYF.

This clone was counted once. The DNA for the CDR3 is TGTGCCAGTAGTACCGCTCTGGACACCGGGGAGCTGTTTTTT. It encodes CASSTALDTGELFF. The chain uses TRBV19 and TRBJ2-2; no clear D. The CDR3 consists of 14 residues. The germline CDR1 and CDR2 sequences are LNHDA and SQIVND (reference sequence). V lost 4 bases to trimming and J lost 3 bases, with 9 bases between them.

In nucleotides, the CDR3 is TGCGCCAGCAGCCTCATACCTTTGAACACTGAAGCTTTCTTT. This sequence encodes CASSLIPLNTEAFF. This chain joins TRBV4-1 and TRBJ1-1; D is ambiguous. Germline V gives CDR1 MGHRA, CDR2 YSYEKL. Deletions cut 4 bases from V and 0 bases from J, with 9 bases between. The CDR3 has 14 residues.

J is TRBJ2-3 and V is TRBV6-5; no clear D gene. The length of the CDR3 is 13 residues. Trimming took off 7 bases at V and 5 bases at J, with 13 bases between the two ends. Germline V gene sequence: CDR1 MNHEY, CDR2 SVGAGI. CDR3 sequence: CASTRRAGDTQYF. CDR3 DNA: TGTGCCAGCACAAGGCGCGCCGGAGATACGCAGTATTTT.

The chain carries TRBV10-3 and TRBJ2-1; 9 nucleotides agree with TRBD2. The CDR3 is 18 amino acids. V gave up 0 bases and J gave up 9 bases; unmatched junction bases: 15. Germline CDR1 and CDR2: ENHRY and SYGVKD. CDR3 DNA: TGTGCCATCAGTGAGTCACACCCAGGGGCTAGCGGGGTGGTTGAGCAGTTCTTC. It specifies CAISESHPGASGVVEQFF.

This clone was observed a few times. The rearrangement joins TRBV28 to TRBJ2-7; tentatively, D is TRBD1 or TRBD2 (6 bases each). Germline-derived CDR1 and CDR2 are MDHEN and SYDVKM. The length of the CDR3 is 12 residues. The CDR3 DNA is TGTGCTTCGGGGGCCAGCTCCTACGAGCAGTACTTC. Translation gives CASGASSYEQYF.

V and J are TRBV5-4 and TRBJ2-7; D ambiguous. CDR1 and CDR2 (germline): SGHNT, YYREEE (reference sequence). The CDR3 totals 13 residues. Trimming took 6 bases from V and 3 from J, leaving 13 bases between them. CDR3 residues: CASKDPRGYEQYF. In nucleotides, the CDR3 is TGTGCCAGCAAAGACCCACGCGGCTACGAGCAGTACTTC.

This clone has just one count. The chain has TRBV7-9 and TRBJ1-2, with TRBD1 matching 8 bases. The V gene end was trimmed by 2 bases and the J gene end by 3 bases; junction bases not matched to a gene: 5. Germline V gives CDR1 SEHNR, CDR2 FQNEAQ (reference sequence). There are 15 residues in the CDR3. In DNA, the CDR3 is TGTGCCAGCAGCTTACCCCAGGGGGCGGACTATGGCTACACCTTC. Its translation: CASSLPQGADYGYTF.

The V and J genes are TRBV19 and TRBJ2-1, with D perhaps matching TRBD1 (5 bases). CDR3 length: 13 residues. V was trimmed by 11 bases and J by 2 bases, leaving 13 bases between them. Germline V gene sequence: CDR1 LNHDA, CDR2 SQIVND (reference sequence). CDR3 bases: TGTGCCGTCTCAGGGCGGACCTACAATGAGCAGTTCTTC. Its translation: CAVSGRTYNEQFF.

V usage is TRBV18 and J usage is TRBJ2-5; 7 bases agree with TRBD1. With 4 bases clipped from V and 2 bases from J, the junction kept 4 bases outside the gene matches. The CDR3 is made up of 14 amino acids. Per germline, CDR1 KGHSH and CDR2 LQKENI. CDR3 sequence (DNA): TGTGCCAGCTCACAGAACAGGGGTCAAGAGACCCAGTACTTC. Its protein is CASSQNRGQETQYF.

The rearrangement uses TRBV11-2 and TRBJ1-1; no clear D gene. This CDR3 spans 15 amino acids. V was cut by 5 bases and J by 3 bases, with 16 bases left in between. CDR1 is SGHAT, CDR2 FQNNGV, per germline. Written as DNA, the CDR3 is TGTGCCAGCAGCACTAGTTGGGGAGACCACACTGAAGCTTTCTTT. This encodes CASSTSWGDHTEAFF.

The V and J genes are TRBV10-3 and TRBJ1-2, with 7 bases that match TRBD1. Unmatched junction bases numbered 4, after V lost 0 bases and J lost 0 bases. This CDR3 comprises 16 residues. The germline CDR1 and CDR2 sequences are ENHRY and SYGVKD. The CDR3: CAISESTGIANYGYTF. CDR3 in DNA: TGTGCCATCAGTGAGTCGACAGGGATAGCTAACTATGGCTACACCTTC.

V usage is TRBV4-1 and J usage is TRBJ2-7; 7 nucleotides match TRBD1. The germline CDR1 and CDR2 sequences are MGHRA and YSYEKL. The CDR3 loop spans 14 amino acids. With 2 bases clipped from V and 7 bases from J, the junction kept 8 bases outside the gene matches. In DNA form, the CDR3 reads TGCGCCAGCAGCCAAAATGACAGGGTTGGAGAGCAGTACTTC. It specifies CASSQNDRVGEQYF.

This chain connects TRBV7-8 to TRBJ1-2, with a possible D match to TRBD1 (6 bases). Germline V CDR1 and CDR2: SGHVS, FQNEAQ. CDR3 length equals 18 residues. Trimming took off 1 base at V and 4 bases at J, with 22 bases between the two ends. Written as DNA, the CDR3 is TGTGCCAGCAGCTTAGGGCAAACGACAGGTGCTAGCAGCTATGGCTACACCTTC. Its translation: CASSLGQTTGASSYGYTF.